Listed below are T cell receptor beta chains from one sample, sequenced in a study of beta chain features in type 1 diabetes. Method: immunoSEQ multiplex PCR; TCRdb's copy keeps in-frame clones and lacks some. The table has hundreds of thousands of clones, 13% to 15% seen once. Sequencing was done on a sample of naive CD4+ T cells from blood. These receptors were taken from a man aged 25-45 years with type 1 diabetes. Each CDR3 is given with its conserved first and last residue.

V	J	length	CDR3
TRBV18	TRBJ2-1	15	CASSPRTIVRNEQFF
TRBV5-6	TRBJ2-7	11	CASSLKSEQYF
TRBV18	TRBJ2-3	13	CASSPASTDTQYF
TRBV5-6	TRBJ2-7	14	CASSFQDREYEQYF
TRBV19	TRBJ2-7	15	CASSMKSSGSLEQYF
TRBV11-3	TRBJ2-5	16	CASSLGLAGSQETQYF
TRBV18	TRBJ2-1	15	CASSPRDPEYNEQFF
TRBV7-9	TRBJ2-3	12	CASSPDKGTQYF
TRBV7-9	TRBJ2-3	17	CASSPGTSGRAADTQYF
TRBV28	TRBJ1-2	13	CASSPDREYGYTF
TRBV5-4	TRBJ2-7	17	CASSPSPRAGGTYEQYF
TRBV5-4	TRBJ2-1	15	CASSLKAGAWNEQFF
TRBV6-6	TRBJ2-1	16	CASSYSLAGGHNEQFF
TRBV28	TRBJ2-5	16	CASSSQLAGATETQYF
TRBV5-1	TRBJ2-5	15	CASSLYLAGQETQYF
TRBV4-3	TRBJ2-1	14	CASSQEFRYNEQFF
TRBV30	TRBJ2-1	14	CAWNSGRRYNEQFF
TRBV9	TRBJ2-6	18	CASSAPPGLASGANVLTF
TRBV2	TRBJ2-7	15	CASSGLAGGPYEQYF
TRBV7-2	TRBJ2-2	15	CASSLGLANTGELFF
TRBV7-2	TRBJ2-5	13	CASSRDTAKTQYF
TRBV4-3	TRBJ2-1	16	CASSQRQGSGHNEQFF
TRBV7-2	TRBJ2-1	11	CASVRQNEQFF
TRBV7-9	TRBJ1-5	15	CASSLGQGRNQPQHF
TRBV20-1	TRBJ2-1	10	CSARDNEQFF
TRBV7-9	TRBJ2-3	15	CASSLRAGVMDTQYF
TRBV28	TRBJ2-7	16	CASSLGGDFIVYEQYF
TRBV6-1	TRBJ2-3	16	CASSEGSGSWADTQYF
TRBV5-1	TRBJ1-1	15	CASSTGQGVLAEAFF
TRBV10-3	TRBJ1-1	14	CAISGRQGDTEAFF
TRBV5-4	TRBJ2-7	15	CASSLGTSGTYEQYF
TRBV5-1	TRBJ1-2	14	CASSAGQGIYGYTF
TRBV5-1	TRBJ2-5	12	CASSFFGETQYF
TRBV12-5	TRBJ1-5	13	CASGPGGNQPQHF
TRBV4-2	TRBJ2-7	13	CASSPLGSYEQYF
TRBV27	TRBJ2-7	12	CASSLFSGSLYF
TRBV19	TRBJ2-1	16	CATLPRGLAFDNEQFF
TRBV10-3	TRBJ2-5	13	CAIRLAGVETQYF
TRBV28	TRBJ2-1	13	CASRSGRENEQFF